This paragraph reports one T cell receptor (beta chain). This specimen comes from a study of blood T cell repertoires in COVID-19. The overall study: COVID-19 samples, acute and convalescent, were from the United States, Italy and Spain.

In the study's own analysis: Estimated nucleated cell counts came from reference gene primer amplification. Sequencing was performed with immunoSEQ multiplex PCR; in TCRdb, only in-frame clones are kept and a portion is missing. That table gives V, J and clone size, and the DNA gave D and trimming. Here the sample spans under 250,000 clones, 85% being singletons. This CDR3 spans 14 amino acids. From germline, CDR1 is MNHEY and CDR2 SMNVEV (reference sequence). With 5 bases removed from V and 5 bases from J, the gap between germline ends came to 15 bases. The cohort comprised adults aged about 18 to 100 years residing in approximately 25 US areas.

The chain carries TRBV27 and TRBJ1-1; a possible D gene is TRBD1 (5 bases). The specimen sequenced was PBMCs or T cells enriched from blood (not recorded which). The TCR sequence derives from a woman aged 45-65 years with acute COVID-19. CDR3 loop: CASSLRDFGTEAFF. The CDR3 nucleotides are TGTGCCAGCAGTCTCAGGGATTTCGGAACTGAAGCTTTCTTT.